The rows below give T cell receptor beta chains drawn from one sample of a study of shared clonotypes between healthy human individuals. Assay: immunoSEQ multiplex PCR; the TCRdb copy retains only in-frame clones and omits some. The sample lists around 2,000,000 clones, approximately 94% occurring once. Sequencing was performed on naive CD8+ T cells sorted from blood. Source of these receptors: a man aged 18-30 years in good health. Each CDR3 is given with its conserved first and last residue. The D gene is left open where the match is weak. Size values are once, few and many counts, or a class for expanded clones, and some rows have none.

D gene	V gene	J gene	clone size	CDR3 DNA	CDR3 protein
TRBD1	TRBV6-5	TRBJ2-7	NA	TGTGCCAGCAGTTACCCCGGGACAGGGCCCCCCTACGAGCAGTACTTC	CASSYPGTGPPYEQYF
NA	TRBV5-1	TRBJ1-2	NA	TGCGCCAGCAGAATCCGGGACACCCAGGCCGTTAACTATGGCTACACCTTC	CASRIRDTQAVNYGYTF
NA	TRBV6-6	TRBJ1-1	NA	TGTGCCAGCACCCTAGGGGACACTGAAGCTTTCTTT	CASTLGDTEAFF
NA	TRBV29-1	TRBJ2-7	NA	TGCAGCGCTCGACAGCCTAACTACGAGCAGTACTTC	CSARQPNYEQYF
NA	TRBV27	TRBJ2-5	NA	TGTGCCAGCAGTTTAACGCCCAGTTTGGGTGGTTCCGTGGAGACCCAGTACTTC	CASSLTPSLGGSVETQYF
TRBD2	TRBV25-1	TRBJ2-5	NA	TGTGCCAGCGGGACTAGCGGGAGTGAGACCCAGTACTTC	CASGTSGSETQYF
TRBD2	TRBV4-1	TRBJ2-3	NA	TGCGCCGCGGAGGAGGAGCGGGGGAGGACAGATACGCAGTATTTT	CAAEEERGRTDTQYF
NA	TRBV30	TRBJ2-1	NA	TGTGCCTGGAGTGTAGGGACCGCCGTCTGGGAGCAGTTCTTC	CAWSVGTAVWEQFF
TRBD1	TRBV7-2	TRBJ2-7	NA	TGTGCCAGCAGCGTTTACAGGGGCTCCTACGAGCAGTACTTC	CASSVYRGSYEQYF
NA	TRBV30	TRBJ2-3	NA	TGTGCCTGGAGTGGGGCAGATACGCAGTATTTT	CAWSGADTQYF
TRBD2	TRBV2	TRBJ2-3	NA	TGTGCCAGCAGTGGCCTTGGTGATAGCGGGAGGGCCTTGGATACGCAGTATTTT	CASSGLGDSGRALDTQYF
TRBD2	TRBV5-6	TRBJ2-7	NA	TGTGCCAGCAGCAACGGGGGGGCCTACGAGCAGTACTTC	CASSNGGAYEQYF
TRBD2	TRBV4-1	TRBJ2-7	NA	TGCGCCAGCAGCCATCCCCTAGCGGGAGGCTCCTACGAGCAGTACTTC	CASSHPLAGGSYEQYF
TRBD2	TRBV27	TRBJ2-1	NA	TGTGCCAGCAGTTTTGGGCTAGCGGGAGGGCCCTACAATGAGCAGTTCTTC	CASSFGLAGGPYNEQFF
TRBD1	TRBV2	TRBJ1-1	NA	TGTGCCAGCCCGCTGGGGACAGGGGAAGCTTTCTTT	CASPLGTGEAFF
NA	TRBV7-2	TRBJ2-7	NA	TGTGCCAGCAGCTCCTTCGGCGAGCAGTACTTC	CASSSFGEQYF
NA	TRBV4-1	TRBJ2-1	NA	TGCGCCAGCAGCTTACGGGGCCCCACCTACAATGAGCAGTTCTTC	CASSLRGPTYNEQFF
NA	TRBV7-2	TRBJ2-1	NA	TGTGCCAGCACCGGAGGAGTCAATGAGCAGTTCTTC	CASTGGVNEQFF
NA	TRBV29-1	TRBJ2-1	NA	TGCAGCGCCCTAACTGGTGGAGCTGAGCAGTTCTTC	CSALTGGAEQFF
NA	TRBV29-1	TRBJ2-1	NA	TGCAGCGTGTTTAGCGGCTCCTACAATGAGCAGTTCTTC	CSVFSGSYNEQFF
TRBD1	TRBV2	TRBJ2-3	NA	TGTGCCAGCAGCGAAGGGACAGGGGGACGGGATACGCAGTATTTT	CASSEGTGGRDTQYF
NA	TRBV4-3	TRBJ1-5	NA	TGCGCCAGCAGCCAAGATTTAGGGGGGCTCCTCCATCAGCCCCAGCATTTT	CASSQDLGGLLHQPQHF
NA	TRBV2	TRBJ1-3	NA	TGTGCCAGCAGTGAATTCGATACCACCATATATTTT	CASSEFDTTIYF
TRBD2	TRBV6-1	TRBJ2-1	NA	TGTGCCAGCAGTGAAGCCGGGACTAGGGAACTAGAGCAGTTCTTC	CASSEAGTRELEQFF
NA	TRBV6-1	TRBJ2-7	NA	TGTGCCAGCAGTGAAGGACAACCGATTCCCTACGAGCAGTACTTC	CASSEGQPIPYEQYF
TRBD1	TRBV10-2	TRBJ1-1	NA	TGCGCCAGCACCACCCCCCGACAGGGACAGAACACTGAAGCTTTCTTT	CASTTPRQGQNTEAFF
TRBD2	TRBV13	TRBJ2-2	once	TGTGCCAGCAGCCCAGGACTAGCGGGAGTATCATCGAACACCGGGGAGCTGTTTTTT	CASSPGLAGVSSNTGELFF
TRBD1	TRBV4-1	TRBJ2-7	NA	TGCGCCAGCAGCGACAGGGGTTCCTACGAGCAGTACTTC	CASSDRGSYEQYF
NA	TRBV2	TRBJ1-3	NA	TGTGCCAGCAGTGTTCCTCAGGCAGGGGCCGACCTAAACACCATATATTTT	CASSVPQAGADLNTIYF
TRBD1	TRBV6-5	TRBJ1-1	NA	TGTGCCAGCAGTGACAACCCAGGGGGACGGGCTTTCTTT	CASSDNPGGRAFF